Listed here is a single T cell receptor (beta chain). The sample belongs to a study of T cells expressing NK-cell markers. TCRdb reprocessed the 5' RACE reads and keeps a single row for each CDR3 protein, giving no DNA. Here the sample table reports roughly 150,000 distinct CDR3 sequences. The CDR3 is 15 residues long. Germline values: CDR1 SGHTA, CDR2 FQGTGA. The sequenced material came from blood T cells: a sorted CD56 or NKG2C T cell subset, CD4+ or CD8+ T cells, or bulk PBMC T cells (not recorded which). The rearrangement joins TRBV7-3 to TRBJ2-3; the D gene TCRdb calls, TRBD2, cannot be checked with no DNA. The clonotype comes from a man aged 18 to 69 in good health. CDR3 amino acids: CASSPGTSGSDTQYF.